This is a list of T cell receptor beta chains from one sample in a study of blood T cell repertoires in COVID-19. Produced via immunoSEQ multiplex PCR; TCRdb's table is partial and in-frame only. The sample gives 150,000 or so clones, more than 70% of which show up once; approximately 4% is in the top ten. Sequencing was performed on PBMCs or T cells enriched from blood (not recorded which). The receptors were sampled from a woman aged 50 to 60 in a cohort exposed to, infected with or recovered from COVID-19 (not recorded which). CDR3s include the opening cysteine and the closing phenylalanine or tryptophan. The order of the fields is V gene, clone size, J gene, D gene, CDR3 DNA, CDR3 protein. A D gene is named only where the DNA matches it firmly. Only some rows state a clone size, as once, few, many or a class for expanded clones.

TRBV5-4	-	TRBJ2-5	TRBD2	TGTGCCAGCAGCTTGGCTGTAGCGGGGGGACAAGAGACCCAGTACTTC	CASSLAVAGGQETQYF
TRBV7-9	-	TRBJ1-1	-	TGTGCCAGCACCTTACAGGGAGGTACTGAAGCTTTCTTT	CASTLQGGTEAFF
TRBV9	-	TRBJ2-7	-	TGTGCCAGCAGCGTAGCGGACAGCCGCTACGAGCAGTACTTC	CASSVADSRYEQYF
TRBV28	-	TRBJ2-3	-	TGTGCCAGCAGTTTGGCAGGGAGGCCGCGAGATACGCAGTATTTT	CASSLAGRPRDTQYF
TRBV6-1	-	TRBJ1-5	TRBD1	TGTGCCAGCAGTGTCAAGACAGGGGGCGCGGGTTCGGGCAATCAGCCCCAGCATTTT	CASSVKTGGAGSGNQPQHF
TRBV4-2	-	TRBJ1-2	TRBD1	TGTGCCAGCAGCCAACGGACAGGGGAGGGCTACACCTTC	CASSQRTGEGYTF
TRBV12-3/TRBV12-4	-	TRBJ1-6	-	TGTGCCAGCAGGTCAGGGTATAATTCACCCCTCCACTTT	CASRSGYNSPLHF
TRBV6-5	-	TRBJ2-1	TRBD1	TGTGCCAGCAGTTACGGACAGGGGCAAAATGAGCAGTTCTTC	CASSYGQGQNEQFF
TRBV29-1	-	TRBJ2-5	-	TGCAGCAACAGGGAAGGAGAGACCCAGTACTTC	CSNREGETQYF
TRBV29-1	-	TRBJ2-3	TRBD1	TGCAGCGGTCCGGACAGGACGAGCACAGATACGCAGTATTTT	CSGPDRTSTDTQYF
TRBV21-1	-	TRBJ1-6	-	TGTGCCAGCAGCAAATGTTTTTACGGGACAGAGGAGAATTCACCCCTCCACTTT	CASSKCFYGTEENSPLHF
TRBV5-1	few	TRBJ1-3	-	TGCGCCAGCAGCTCCTCCGGACAGAGCTCTGGAAACACCATATATTTT	CASSSSGQSSGNTIYF
TRBV15	once	TRBJ2-1	-	TGTGCCACCAGCAGAGATTCCAGCCAGGGCAATGAGCAGTTCTTC	CATSRDSSQGNEQFF
TRBV27	-	TRBJ2-1	-	TGTGCCAGCAGTTTAGATGCGGTGGTTTTTGAGCAGTTCTTC	CASSLDAVVFEQFF
TRBV24-1	-	TRBJ1-2	-	TGTGCCACCGACGAAAACAGCCTCTATGGCTACACCTTC	CATDENSLYGYTF
TRBV7-9	-	TRBJ1-1	-	TGTGCCAGCAGCTTAGAGGAGGGGGGGTGGTTGGGTGGCAAAGCTTTCTTT	CASSLEEGGWLGGKAFF
TRBV6-5	-	TRBJ1-2	TRBD1	TGTGCCAGCAGTCGGCAGACAGGGCTATGGTATGGCTACACCTTC	CASSRQTGLWYGYTF
TRBV19	few	TRBJ2-3	-	TGTGCCAGTCGCGAGGATAAAGCGACGCAGTATTTT	CASREDKATQYF
TRBV3-1/TRBV3-2	-	TRBJ1-2	TRBD1	TGTGCCAGCAGCCAAGAGGGCAGGGGGCCCCTCCTCTATGGCTACACCTTC	CASSQEGRGPLLYGYTF
TRBV5-5	-	TRBJ2-5	-	TGTGCCAGCAGCGCCCCCAGGGGACGGGAGACCCAGTACTTC	CASSAPRGRETQYF
TRBV6-5	-	TRBJ1-1	-	TGTGCCAGCAGGACGACGGGGAACACTGAAGCTTTCTTT	CASRTTGNTEAFF
TRBV2	-	TRBJ2-3	TRBD2	TGTGCCAGCAGTTCCGGACTAGCGCAAGAGGCAGATACGCAGTATTTT	CASSSGLAQEADTQYF
TRBV6-1	-	TRBJ2-5	-	TGTGCCAGCAGTGAACAGGGGATTAGCAAGACCCAGTACTTC	CASSEQGISKTQYF
TRBV5-4	-	TRBJ2-5	-	TGTGCCAGCAGCTTGTTCGGGGGTTACGAGACCCAGTACTTC	CASSLFGGYETQYF
TRBV28	-	TRBJ2-5	-	TGTGCCAGCAGTACCCCCGACAGGAACACCCAGTACTTC	CASSTPDRNTQYF
TRBV30	-	TRBJ1-5	-	TGTGCCTGGAGTGTACTGGAGGGGAGTCAGCCCCAGCATTTT	CAWSVLEGSQPQHF
TRBV12-5	-	TRBJ2-3	-	TGTGCTAGTGGTTCGCTCGGGAGAACAGATACGCAGTATTTT	CASGSLGRTDTQYF
TRBV7-5	-	TRBJ2-1	-	TGTGCCAGAAGCCCGCAGGGGGCTATTCTTCTTGAGCAGTTCTTC	CARSPQGAILLEQFF
TRBV2	-	TRBJ1-1	TRBD1	TGTGCCAGCAGTATGGGACAGGGGAACACTGAAGCTTTCTTT	CASSMGQGNTEAFF
TRBV7-3	-	TRBJ2-1	TRBD2	TGTGCCAGCAGCTCCAAACTAGCGAGTCATGAGCAGTTCTTC	CASSSKLASHEQFF
TRBV6-4	-	TRBJ2-7	-	TGTGCCAGCAGTGATTCACTTCTGTCAGGGCACAAGTACGAGCAGTACTTC	CASSDSLLSGHKYEQYF
TRBV5-4	few	TRBJ1-6	-	TGTGCCAGCAGCCTCAGGGAGGCACCCCTCCACTTT	CASSLREAPLHF
TRBV28	-	TRBJ2-7	-	TGTGCCAGCAGTCCGCCCCACCAGGGGACCGCCTACGAGCAGTACTTC	CASSPPHQGTAYEQYF
TRBV7-9	-	TRBJ1-1	-	TGTGCCAGCAGCTTAGCGCTAGGGGACACTGAAGCTTTCTTT	CASSLALGDTEAFF
TRBV10-3	-	TRBJ2-5	-	TGTGCCATCAGTGAACAGTCAGAGACCCAGTACTTC	CAISEQSETQYF
TRBV5-1	-	TRBJ1-1	TRBD1	TGCGCCAGCAGCGAACGACAGGGAGTGAACACTGAAGCTTTCTTT	CASSERQGVNTEAFF
TRBV4-1	few	TRBJ1-1	-	TGCGCCAGCAGCCAAGGAACAGGGTTCACTGAAGCTTTCTTT	CASSQGTGFTEAFF
TRBV11-2	few	TRBJ2-7	TRBD1	TGTGCCAGCAGCGGACAGGGGATCGACGAGCAGTACTTC	CASSGQGIDEQYF
TRBV18	-	TRBJ2-6	-	TGTGCCAGCTCACCACGATCGGGATCTGGGGCCAACGTCCTGACTTTC	CASSPRSGSGANVLTF
TRBV6-1	-	TRBJ1-2	TRBD1	TGTGCCAGCAGTGATTTAGAGACAGGGTATGGCTACACCTTC	CASSDLETGYGYTF
TRBV5-5	once	TRBJ1-1	TRBD1	TGTGCCAGCAGCTCCGCTACAGGGGGCACTGAAGCTTTCTTT	CASSSATGGTEAFF
TRBV6-2/TRBV6-3	-	TRBJ1-5	TRBD1	TGTGCCAGCAGTTACGGCTTCCCCTTGACAGGGTTGGTTCAGCCCCAGCATTTT	CASSYGFPLTGLVQPQHF
TRBV7-9	-	TRBJ2-3	TRBD2	TGTGCCAGCAGCGATACTAGCGGGGGAACAGATACGCAGTATTTT	CASSDTSGGTDTQYF
TRBV7-2	few	TRBJ1-2	-	TGTGCCAGCAGCACAAACCAGCGAAACTATGGCTACACCTTC	CASSTNQRNYGYTF
TRBV28	-	TRBJ1-4	TRBD1	TGTGCCAGCAGAGGAGGGGGCCCTGGTGTGGTGTTTTTT	CASRGGGPGVVFF
TRBV6-5	-	TRBJ1-1	-	TGTGCCAGCACCCCCTCACGGGAGAGGAACACTGAAGCTTTCTTT	CASTPSRERNTEAFF